Below are 25 T cell receptor beta chains sequenced from a single sample in a study of vaccination and CD4 T cells after COVID-19. In TCRdb, the PCR reads were re-called with MiXCR into one record per CDR3 protein. The table shows about 28,000 distinct CDR3 sequences, with over 40% occurring only once. The time point was: late sampling 161 to 241 days after vaccination in three convalescent patients. The sequencing used CD4+ T cells from blood, collected about 7 months after SARS-CoV-2 vaccination. The receptors originated from a human donor who had recovered from COVID-19.

DNA of the CDR3: TGTGCCAGCAGTTTGGGTCAGCCCCAGCATTTT. It specifies CASSLGQPQHF. The V and J genes are TRBV28 and TRBJ1-5; no clear D gene. V lost 3 bases, J lost 6 bases, and 3 bases lay in between. The CDR3 runs 11 residues. The germline V gene has CDR1 MDHEN and CDR2 SYDVKM.

This chain joins TRBV7-3 and TRBJ2-7; maybe TRBD2 (7 bases). The CDR3 consists of 15 residues. V was clipped by 5 bases and J by 6 bases, with 20 bases between them. CDR1 and CDR2 (germline): SGHTA, FQGTGA. The CDR3 DNA follows: TGTGCCAGCAGCCCGGCGGGGGCGGGCGTACGCGAGCAGTACTTC. Its translation: CASSPAGAGVREQYF. The full variable domain, in which reference TRBV7-3 and TRBJ2-7 provide the parts outside the CDR3, is GAGVSQTPSNKVTEKGKYVELRCDPISGHTALYWYRQSLGQGPEFLIYFQGTGAADDSGLPNDRFFAVRPEGSVSTLKIQRTERGDSAVYLCASSPAGAGVREQYFGPGTRLTVT.

The chain combines TRBV7-9 with TRBJ1-6; no reliable D call. The CDR3 is made up of 14 amino acids. Germline V lookup: CDR1 SEHNR, CDR2 FQNEAQ (reference sequence). V was pared by 3 bases and J by 6 bases, with 9 bases between. CDR3 residues: CASSFVGFNSPLHF. The CDR3 DNA sequence: TGTGCCAGCAGCTTCGTGGGGTTTAATTCACCCCTCCACTTT.

This chain connects TRBV20-1 to TRBJ2-7, with TRBD1 matching 9 bases. The CDR3 spans 14 residues. The germline CDR1 and CDR2 sequences are DFQATT and SNEGSKA (reference sequence). V lost 6 bases, J lost 1 base, and 7 bases stayed unmatched. The CDR3 DNA reads as TGCAGTGCATTGCGGACAGGGGATTCCTACGAGCAGTACTTC. It codes for CSALRTGDSYEQYF.

The V gene is TRBV20-1, the J gene TRBJ2-3; D remains unclear. The length of the CDR3 is 13 residues. V lost 5 bases, J lost 0 bases, and 9 bases lay in between. Germline loops: CDR1 DFQATT, CDR2 SNEGSKA (reference sequence). The CDR3 DNA reads as TGCAGTGCTTTTAAACCCAGCACAGATACGCAGTATTTT. Protein sequence: CSAFKPSTDTQYF.

The chain recombines TRBV6-1 with TRBJ2-5; perhaps TRBD2 as D (6 bases). The CDR3 is 15 amino acids. Trimming removed 7 bases at V and 1 base at J, with 16 bases between. In germline, CDR1 is MNHNS, CDR2 SASEGT. The CDR3 nucleotides read TGTGCCAGCACTGATACCGCCGGGGGCCAAGAGACCCAGTACTTC. Protein sequence: CASTDTAGGQETQYF.

The chain carries TRBV4-1 and TRBJ1-2; D ambiguous. The CDR3 totals 14 residues. From germline, CDR1 is MGHRA and CDR2 YSYEKL. V gave up 3 bases and J gave up 6 bases, with 14 bases separating them. Here the CDR3 DNA reads TGCGCCAGCAGCCAGGAAGAGATTCCCGATGGCTACACCTTC. It encodes CASSQEEIPDGYTF.

The rearrangement links TRBV20-1 to TRBJ2-2, with TRBD2 identical over 11 bases. CDR1 and CDR2 (germline): DFQATT, SNEGSKA (reference sequence). The CDR3 runs 14 residues. CDR3 sequence reads: CSAAGTSGSEELFF. The CDR3 DNA reads TGCAGCGCGGCTGGGACTAGCGGATCCGAGGAGCTGTTTTTT.

In its sample, this clonotype was seen a few times. The rearrangement joins TRBV27 to TRBJ2-5; 13 bases map to TRBD2. This CDR3 has 19 residues. The V and J ends lost 1 base and 2 bases, in that order; junction bases with no gene match: 10. The germline CDR1 and CDR2 sequences are MNHEY and SMNVEV (reference sequence). The DNA of the CDR3 is TGTGCCAGCAGTTTATACTTCTCCGGGACTAGCGGGAAACAAGAGACCCAGTACTTC. Protein sequence: CASSLYFSGTSGKQETQYF.

The V gene is TRBV19, the J gene TRBJ2-7; tentatively, D is TRBD1 or TRBD2 (5 bases each). The CDR3 is 15 amino acids. Trimming removed 7 bases at V and 6 bases at J, with 22 bases between. Germline V gives CDR1 LNHDA, CDR2 SQIVND (reference sequence). The CDR3 region is CASTPGRGVQREQYF. CDR3 nucleotides: TGTGCCAGTACCCCGGGACGAGGGGTCCAGCGCGAGCAGTACTTC.

The V call is TRBV4-1, the J call TRBJ2-7, with D unresolved. V was clipped by 3 bases and J by 0 bases, with 9 bases between them. The length of the CDR3 is 14 residues. CDR1 is MGHRA, CDR2 YSYEKL, per germline. This chain's CDR3 is CASSHRVSSYEQYF. CDR3 sequence (DNA): TGCGCCAGCAGCCACCGGGTTAGCTCCTACGAGCAGTACTTC.

This clonotype showed up just a few times. V is TRBV7-2 and J is TRBJ2-2; D remains unclear. Germline-derived CDR1 and CDR2 are SGHTA and FQGNSA. CDR3 size: 14 residues. V was trimmed by 4 bases and J by 2 bases, leaving 8 bases between them. The DNA of the CDR3 is TGTGCCAGCAGCTCGACCGGAAACACCGGGGAGCTGTTTTTT. The encoded protein is CASSSTGNTGELFF.

The chain combines TRBV7-8 with TRBJ2-7; D not certain. The V end was cut by 2 bases, the J end by 1 base, with 9 bases between. Per germline, CDR1 SGHVS and CDR2 FQNEAQ. The CDR3 runs 14 residues. CDR3 amino acids: CASSLSPGSYEQYF. Here the CDR3 DNA reads TGTGCCAGCAGCTTATCCCCAGGTTCCTACGAGCAGTACTTC.

The chain recombines TRBV7-2 with TRBJ1-6; 7 nucleotides line up with TRBD1. V shed 5 bases and J 10 bases; nucleotides not matched to a gene: 11. Germline-derived CDR1 and CDR2 are SGHTA and FQGNSA. The CDR3 has 15 amino acids. The CDR3 sequence is CASSPTGTPTSPLHF. The CDR3 DNA follows: TGTGCCAGCAGCCCGACAGGGACCCCAACCTCACCCCTCCACTTT.

The chain has TRBV20-1 and TRBJ2-3, with 16 bases fitting TRBD2. Unmatched junction bases numbered 11, after V lost 4 bases and J lost 1 base. Germline lookup yields CDR1 DFQATT and CDR2 SNEGSKA (reference sequence). This CDR3 has 19 residues. The CDR3 DNA reads TGCAGTGCTAAACCTCTCGGGACTAGCGGGAGGGTCCGCACAGATACGCAGTATTTT. Encoded protein: CSAKPLGTSGRVRTDTQYF.

This clonotype was picked up a small number of times. This chain links TRBV20-1 with TRBJ2-3, with TRBD2 matching over 7 bases. The CDR3 runs to 14 residues. The junction had 6 bases not matched to a gene; V was cut back by 6 bases and J by 0 bases. The germline gives CDR1 DFQATT, CDR2 SNEGSKA (reference sequence). The DNA for the CDR3 is TGCAGTGCGAGAAGCGGGGCTAGCACAGATACGCAGTATTTT. Translating gives CSARSGASTDTQYF.

The V call is TRBV7-2, the J call TRBJ2-3, with D perhaps TRBD2 (7 bases). The CDR3 is 15 residues long. V lost 2 bases and J 4 bases, leaving 13 bases between the germline ends. CDR1 and CDR2 (germline): SGHTA, FQGNSA. The CDR3 sequence: CASSLLGGGADTQYF. In nucleotides, the CDR3 is TGTGCCAGCAGCTTATTAGGAGGGGGGGCAGATACGCAGTATTTT.

This clonotype was seen only a few times. The chain is built from TRBV7-9 and TRBJ2-7; possibly TRBD2 for D (5 bases). Germline V gene sequence: CDR1 SEHNR, CDR2 FQNEAQ (reference sequence). The CDR3 has 12 amino acids. Trimming took 4 bases from V and 3 from J, leaving 7 bases between them. In DNA form, the CDR3 reads TGTGCCAGCAGCTCACTAGGCTACGAGCAGTACTTC. Its translation is CASSSLGYEQYF.

V usage is TRBV5-1 and J usage is TRBJ2-7; D unresolved. The germline CDR1 and CDR2 sequences are SGHRS and YFSETQ. This CDR3 has 14 amino acids. V was clipped by 0 bases and J by 3 bases, with 10 bases between them. The CDR3 protein is CASSLAGGNYEQYF. The CDR3 nucleotides are TGCGCCAGCAGCTTGGCCGGCGGAAACTACGAGCAGTACTTC.

This clonotype occurred a few times. CDR3 sequence reads: CSARPTASYEQYF. Written as DNA, the CDR3 is TGCAGTGCTAGACCGACTGCCTCCTACGAGCAGTACTTC. This chain connects TRBV20-1 to TRBJ2-7; D gene unclear. This CDR3 has 13 residues. Looked up from germline, CDR1 is DFQATT and CDR2 is SNEGSKA (reference sequence). V lost 2 bases to trimming and J lost 0 bases, with 8 bases between them.

This clonotype was counted only a few times. The chain combines TRBV20-1 with TRBJ2-5; D unclear. The CDR3 is 11 amino acids. Germline V gives CDR1 DFQATT, CDR2 SNEGSKA (reference sequence). V lost 0 bases, J lost 5 bases, and 4 bases lay in between. The CDR3 reads CSARDHETQYF. In DNA, the CDR3 is TGCAGTGCTAGAGATCACGAGACCCAGTACTTC.

The rearrangement uses TRBV4-1 and TRBJ2-2; D not resolved. The V end lost 4 bases, the J end lost 6 bases, and 6 bases lay between the germline ends. Germline CDR1 and CDR2: MGHRA and YSYEKL. The CDR3 runs to 12 residues. The CDR3 sequence: CASSLAPGELFF. As DNA, the CDR3 is TGCGCCAGCAGCCTCGCCCCCGGGGAGCTGTTTTTT.

This chain uses TRBV20-1 with TRBJ2-1; 7 bases match TRBD2. V trimming: 0 bases; J trimming: 4 bases; junction bases outside the gene matches: 15. The V gene's germline CDR1 is DFQATT and CDR2 SNEGSKA (reference sequence). The CDR3 length is 18 residues. DNA of the CDR3: TGCAGTGCTAGAGACGAGTGGTTGCAAAGCGGGATATACAATGAGCAGTTCTTC. As protein: CSARDEWLQSGIYNEQFF.

The chain employs TRBV28 and TRBJ2-3, with unresolved D. From germline, CDR1 is MDHEN and CDR2 SYDVKM. The CDR3 consists of 14 residues. Trimming removed 6 bases from V and 8 bases from J, with 18 bases in between. CDR3 loop: CASSLTIPPGTQYF. DNA of the CDR3: TGTGCCAGCAGCTTGACGATTCCCCCCGGTACGCAGTATTTT.

In this sample, this clonotype turned up a few times. The chain is built from TRBV30 and TRBJ1-6; D gene ambiguous. Germline CDR1 is GTSNPN and CDR2 is SVGIG (reference sequence). CDR3 length equals 13 residues. V was pared by 4 bases and J by 6 bases, with 10 bases between. DNA for the CDR3: TGTGCCTGGAAGTGGGAGTTTAATTCACCCCTCCACTTT. Translated: CAWKWEFNSPLHF.